These 13 T cell receptor beta chains originate from one sample sequenced in a study of shared clonotypes between healthy human individuals. The method was immunoSEQ multiplex PCR; TCRdb's version includes in-frame clones alone and lacks a portion of them. Of some 2,400,000 clones in the sample, around 95% are singletons; the top ten hold roughly 0.13%. Sequenced material: naive CD4+ T cells sorted from blood. Sample subset: CD45RA+ positively selected. These receptors were obtained from a man between 18 and 29 years old in good health.

This clone was observed once. This chain links TRBV7-2 with TRBJ2-3; the match to TRBD2 covers 7 bases. Per germline, CDR1 SGHTA and CDR2 FQGNSA. Trimming removed 4 bases from V and 0 bases from J; junction bases left unmatched: 7. The CDR3 spans 16 residues. The CDR3 loop is CASSWAGVGSTDTQYF. The CDR3 nucleotides are TGTGCCAGCAGCTGGGCGGGAGTGGGGAGCACAGATACGCAGTATTTT.

This clone was picked up one time. Within the sample, other DNA sequences also encode this same CDR3. The chain is built from TRBV28 and TRBJ2-3; TRBD2 agrees at 8 bases. V shed 3 bases and J 1 base; nucleotides not matched to a gene: 3. The CDR3 runs to 15 residues. Per the germline V gene, CDR1 is MDHEN and CDR2 is SYDVKM. CDR3 amino acids: CASSFSGGGTDTQYF. For the CDR3, the DNA is TGTGCCAGCAGTTTCAGCGGGGGAGGCACAGATACGCAGTATTTT.

CDR3: CATGTGGEKLFF. In DNA, the CDR3 is TGTGCCACCGGGACAGGGGGTGAAAAACTGTTTTTT. The genes are TRBV28 and TRBJ1-4; 11 nucleotides line up with TRBD1. Per germline, CDR1 MDHEN and CDR2 SYDVKM. Losses at the gene ends were 10 bases for V and 7 bases for J; bases not matched to a gene: 2. The CDR3 consists of 12 residues. Full variable domain (outside the CDR3, taken from reference TRBV28 and TRBJ1-4): DVKVTQSSRYLVKRTGEKVFLECVQDMDHENMFWYRQDPGLGLRLIYFSYDVKMKEKGDIPEGYSVSREKKERFSLILESASTNQTSMYLCATGTGGEKLFFGSGTQLSVL.

This clone was detected only once. This CDR3 is also generated by other DNA sequences in the sample. V usage is TRBV6-1 and J usage is TRBJ1-5, with D possibly being TRBD1 (6 bases). Germline V gives CDR1 MNHNS, CDR2 SASEGT. The V end lost 6 bases, the J end lost 1 base, and 10 bases lay between the germline ends. The CDR3 totals 14 residues. The chain's CDR3 is CASRAGQSNQPQHF. The CDR3 region has the DNA TGTGCCAGCAGGGCCGGACAGAGCAATCAGCCCCAGCATTTT.

Worth noting for this clone: A junction boundary mismatches the germline segment, possibly from a read error. V is TRBV30 and J is TRBJ1-4; no reliable D call. Germline V gene data show CDR1 as GTSNPN and CDR2 as SVGIG (reference sequence). The CDR3 length is 14 residues. As DNA, the CDR3 is TGTGCCTGGAGTCGAACGGATCGAAATGAAAGACTGTTTTTT. It specifies CAWSRTDRNERLFF.

The J gene is TRBJ2-3, the V gene TRBV11-2; no clear D gene. V was trimmed by 4 bases and J by 0 bases, leaving 20 bases between them. This CDR3 comprises 18 residues. The germline V gene has CDR1 SGHAT and CDR2 FQNNGV. The CDR3 reads CASSSRVVAFPSTDTQYF. CDR3 nucleotides: TGTGCCAGCAGCTCCCGTGTCGTTGCCTTCCCGAGCACAGATACGCAGTATTTT.

This clone appeared once. The CDR3 DNA sequence: TGCGCCAGCAGCCCGCCATTAGGGGAAGAGACCCAGTACTTC. It is translated as CASSPPLGEETQYF. The genes are TRBV5-1 and TRBJ2-5; D is perhaps TRBD1 (5 bases). Germline loops: CDR1 SGHRS, CDR2 YFSETQ. The CDR3 covers 14 residues. V lost 4 bases, J lost 3 bases, and 13 bases lay in between.

The chain has TRBV11-2 and TRBJ2-3; no firm D call. Trimming removed 5 bases at V and 0 bases at J, with 9 bases between. Germline-derived CDR1 and CDR2 are SGHAT and FQNNGV. CDR3 length equals 14 residues. The CDR3, as DNA: TGTGCCAGCAGCCCTCGAACTAGCACAGATACGCAGTATTTT. This gives the protein CASSPRTSTDTQYF.

This clone occurred once. This sample includes further DNA sequences coding for the same CDR3. V gene TRBV9 combines with J gene TRBJ2-2; 12 bases agree with TRBD2. The CDR3 has 16 amino acids. Germline CDR1 and CDR2: SGDLS and YYNGEE. V was clipped by 0 bases and J by 5 bases; unmatched bases: 2. Here the CDR3 DNA reads TGTGCCAGCAGCGTAGGGGGACTAGCGGGTACCGGGGAGCTGTTTTTT. It specifies CASSVGGLAGTGELFF.

This chain uses TRBV9 with TRBJ2-1; no reliable D call. The CDR3 sequence is 13 residues long. The ends were cut back, 0 bases at V and 9 bases at J, with 10 bases in the middle. Per germline, CDR1 SGDLS and CDR2 YYNGEE. CDR3 bases: TGTGCCAGCAGCGTAGCCAGCGAAGGTGAGCAGTTCTTC. It translates to CASSVASEGEQFF. The whole variable domain, remainder taken from reference TRBV9 and TRBJ2-1, is DSGVTQTPKHLITATGQRVTLRCSPRSGDLSVYWYQQSLDQGLQFLIQYYNGEERAKGNILERFSAQQFPDLHSELNLSSLELGDSALYFCASSVASEGEQFFGPGTRLTVL.

The V gene is TRBV7-2, the J gene TRBJ1-3, with D perhaps TRBD1 (5 bases). Germline V gene lookup returns CDR1 SGHTA and CDR2 FQGNSA. V lost 1 base, J lost 3 bases, and 10 bases lay in between. CDR3 length equals 15 residues. CDR3 nucleotides: TGTGCCAGCAGCTTAGGGCAGGGAGGTGGAAACACCATATATTTT. It specifies CASSLGQGGGNTIYF.

This clone was detected a few times. The chain uses TRBV7-9 and TRBJ2-7, with TRBD1 matching over 7 bases. CDR1 SEHNR and CDR2 FQNEAQ come from the germline V gene (reference sequence). Germline trimming cut 6 bases from V and 2 bases from J; bases unmatched to any gene: 10. CDR3 length: 15 residues. CDR3 region: CASSRRRDRPYEQYF. CDR3 DNA sequence: TGTGCCAGCAGTCGGAGAAGGGACAGACCCTACGAGCAGTACTTC.

Concerning this clone itself: Other DNA sequences of this sample code for an identical CDR3. V and J are TRBV7-2 and TRBJ2-1, with TRBD2 matching 10 bases. The germline CDR1 and CDR2 sequences are SGHTA and FQGNSA. This CDR3 spans 16 amino acids. The V and J ends lost 1 base and 4 bases, in that order; junction bases with no gene match: 4. The CDR3 protein is CASSLGGTSAYNEQFF. The DNA of the CDR3 is TGTGCCAGCAGCTTAGGAGGGACTAGCGCTTACAATGAGCAGTTCTTC. Drawing the rest from reference TRBV7-2 and TRBJ2-1, the complete variable domain is GAGVSQSPSNKVTEKGKDVELRCDPISGHTALYWYRQSLGQGLEFLIYFQGNSAPDKSGLPSDRFSAERTGGSVSTLTIQRTQQEDSAVYLCASSLGGTSAYNEQFFGPGTRLTVL.